A single sample gave rise to the 8 T cell receptor beta chains below, sequenced in a study of T cells in Graves' hyperthyroidism and ophthalmopathy. The TCR beta CDR3 regions underwent amplification using RNA transcripts as the source. The HTBI primer set was used in a first-round RT-PCR of the TCR CDR3. TCRdb re-called the multiplex PCR reads with MiXCR, one entry per CDR3 protein. Of around 180,000 distinct CDR3 sequences listed, about 18% were seen once; the top ten hold roughly 28%. Sequencing used blood. The receptor source for this set is a woman aged 45-59 years with Graves' hyperthyroidism.

This clonotype was detected ten times or more. The J gene is TRBJ1-1, the V gene TRBV7-9; a weak D match, TRBD1 (5 bases). Trimming stripped 1 base from V and 5 bases from J, with 8 bases between. Germline V gene data show CDR1 as SEHNR and CDR2 as FQNEAQ (reference sequence). The CDR3 runs 13 residues. In DNA form, the CDR3 reads TGTGCCAGCAGCTTAGGGCACAGGACTGAAGCTTTCTTT. It specifies CASSLGHRTEAFF.

Many counts were recorded for this clonotype. The genes are TRBV12-3 or TRBV12-4 and TRBJ1-6; D not certain. The CDR3 totals 14 residues. Between the trimmed V and J ends, which lost 2 bases and 6 bases, there was a span of 8 bases. The CDR3 DNA sequence: TGTGCCAGCAGTTTAAGTGGGGTTAATTCACCCCTCCACTTT. Its translation is CASSLSGVNSPLHF.

This clonotype was counted ten times or more. The chain has TRBV19 and TRBJ1-2, with 7 bases matching TRBD1. Germline trimming cut 10 bases from V and 2 bases from J; bases unmatched to any gene: 13. The germline V gene encodes CDR1 LNHDA and CDR2 SQIVND (reference sequence). The CDR3 spans 15 residues. The CDR3 loop reads CATSRMGTANYGYTF. CDR3 DNA sequence: TGTGCCACCAGCCGAATGGGGACAGCGAACTATGGCTACACCTTC.

V gene TRBV20-1 combines with J gene TRBJ2-7; no firm D call. Germline CDR1 and CDR2: DFQATT and SNEGSKA (reference sequence). The CDR3 is 11 amino acids. Between the trimmed V and J ends, which lost 6 bases and 4 bases, there was a span of 10 bases. CDR3 residues: CSAPQVYEQYF. The CDR3 DNA reads TGCAGTGCACCCCAGGTGTACGAGCAGTACTTC.

Ten or more counts support this clonotype. This chain uses TRBV5-1 with TRBJ1-1; no definite D call. The V and J ends lost 1 base and 1 base respectively, with 8 bases between them. CDR1 is SGHRS and CDR2 is YFSETQ in the germline V gene. CDR3 length: 14 amino acids. CDR3: CASSLNAQNTEAFF. The DNA for the CDR3 is TGCGCCAGCAGCTTGAACGCACAGAACACTGAAGCTTTCTTT.

This clonotype was found many times. J is TRBJ1-1 and V is TRBV11-2; weak D call: TRBD1 (6 bases). This CDR3 is 14 amino acids long. Per the germline V gene, CDR1 is SGHAT and CDR2 is FQNNGV. Trimming stripped 4 bases from V and 11 bases from J, with 20 bases between. CDR3 DNA: TGTGCCAGCAGCTCCACCACAGGGCTCGGTTTGGCTTTCTTT. Its protein product is CASSSTTGLGLAFF.

There are many counts of this clonotype. V gene TRBV14 combines with J gene TRBJ1-2; TRBD1 is a possible D gene (6 bases). Deletions cut 3 bases from V and 5 bases from J, with 10 bases between. Germline V gene lookup returns CDR1 SGHDN and CDR2 FVKESK. The length of the CDR3 is 13 residues. CDR3 nucleotide sequence: TGTGCCAGCAGCCATCTACAGGGTTATGGCTACACCTTC. Its protein is CASSHLQGYGYTF.

This clonotype was detected ten times or more. This chain joins TRBV6-2 or TRBV6-3 and TRBJ2-1; D gene ambiguous. V was trimmed by 2 bases and J by 6 bases, leaving 2 bases between them. Germline values: CDR1 MNHEY, CDR2 SVGEGT. The CDR3 is 11 residues long. The CDR3 loop reads CASSYGNEQFF. The CDR3 bases are TGTGCCAGCAGTTACGGCAATGAGCAGTTCTTC.